The 23 T cell receptor beta chains below all came from one sample that was sequenced in a study of blood T cell repertoires in COVID-19. The table came from immunoSEQ multiplex PCR; TCRdb's copy has only in-frame clones and leaves some out. The sample carries around 120,000 clones, over 65% recorded once. Sequencing was carried out using peripheral blood. Every receptor here comes from a human donor with acute or convalescent COVID-19. The donor label of this sample is uncertain.

The chain couples TRBV27 to TRBJ2-3; the D gene is possibly TRBD1 (8 bases). V gave up 4 bases and J gave up 3 bases, with 17 bases separating them. This CDR3 has 16 residues. Germline CDR1 reads MNHEY; CDR2 reads SMNVEV (reference sequence). Here the CDR3 reads CASSSEYRGGTDTQYF. The CDR3 DNA reads TGTGCCAGCAGTTCAGAGTACAGGGGGGGGACAGATACGCAGTATTTT.

V and J are TRBV5-1 and TRBJ2-7, with D tentatively TRBD2 (6 bases). CDR3 length equals 16 residues. V dropped 7 bases and J dropped 2 bases, with 22 bases sitting between them. The germline gives CDR1 SGHRS, CDR2 YFSETQ. For the CDR3, the DNA is TGCGCCAGCCGCGGATATAGGACTACCTCCACCTACGAGCAGTACTTC. Translating gives CASRGYRTTSTYEQYF. Looking up the rest from reference TRBV5-1 and TRBJ2-7 gives the full variable domain: KAGVTQTPRYLIKTRGQQVTLSCSPISGHRSVSWYQQTPGQGLQFLFEYFSETQRNKGNFPGRFSGRQFSNSRSEMNVSTLELGDSALYLCASRGYRTTSTYEQYFGPGTRLTVT.

This chain joins TRBV25-1 and TRBJ2-1; tentative D call: TRBD1 (5 bases). CDR1 is MGHDK and CDR2 is SYGVNS in the germline V gene. CDR3 length: 14 residues. Between the trimmed V and J ends, which lost 2 bases and 4 bases, there was a span of 9 bases. Written as DNA, the CDR3 is TGTGCCAGCAGTGAAACAGACAGTTACAATGAGCAGTTCTTC. It codes for CASSETDSYNEQFF.

Only a few counts were recorded for this clone. The chain has TRBV5-6 and TRBJ2-1; 8 bases agree with TRBD2. Germline V gene data show CDR1 as SGHDT and CDR2 as YYEEEE. J lost 6 bases, V lost 2 bases, and 10 bases had no gene match. The CDR3 loop spans 16 amino acids. The CDR3 nucleotides read TGTGCCAGCAGCTTAAACGGGGGGGCCCTCTCCAATGAGCAGTTCTTC. The encoded protein is CASSLNGGALSNEQFF.

V usage is TRBV11-2 and J usage is TRBJ2-3, with D tentatively TRBD2 (5 bases). The germline V and J ends were trimmed by 8 bases and 0 bases, with 15 bases remaining between them. Germline V gene data show CDR1 as SGHAT and CDR2 as FQNNGV. The CDR3 covers 15 residues. DNA for the CDR3: TGTGCCAGCGAGTCTTCGGGATTGAGCACAGATACGCAGTATTTT. Its translation is CASESSGLSTDTQYF.

V gene TRBV27 combines with J gene TRBJ2-7, with TRBD1 matching 9 bases. V shed 5 bases and J 2 bases; nucleotides not matched to a gene: 7. This CDR3 has 15 residues. Per germline, CDR1 MNHEY and CDR2 SMNVEV (reference sequence). The CDR3 reads CASSPRQGGTYEQYF. The CDR3, as DNA: TGTGCCAGCAGTCCCCGACAGGGGGGGACCTACGAGCAGTACTTC.

V gene TRBV5-1 combines with J gene TRBJ1-2; 10 bases match TRBD1. The CDR3 is made up of 14 amino acids. Germline V gene lookup returns CDR1 SGHRS and CDR2 YFSETQ. Trimming took 3 bases from V and 4 from J; bases not matched to a gene: 3. The CDR3: CASSSGTGVYGYTF. DNA for the CDR3: TGCGCCAGCAGCTCCGGGACAGGGGTCTATGGCTACACCTTC.

The chain combines TRBV6-5 with TRBJ2-2; TRBD1 matches at 7 bases. There are 14 residues in the CDR3. V lost 7 bases to trimming and J lost 4 bases; unmatched junction nucleotides: 6. The germline CDR1 and CDR2 sequences are MNHEY and SVGAGI. CDR3 sequence reads: CASTMTGSTGELFF. The CDR3 DNA reads TGTGCCAGCACCATGACAGGGAGCACCGGGGAGCTGTTTTTT.

The V call is TRBV30, the J call TRBJ2-3; no reliable D call. Germline V gene data show CDR1 as GTSNPN and CDR2 as SVGIG (reference sequence). Trimming removed 5 bases from V and 0 bases from J, with 6 bases in between. The CDR3 runs 12 residues. The CDR3 loop reads CAWGQSTDTQYF. CDR3 nucleotides: TGTGCCTGGGGGCAGAGCACAGATACGCAGTATTTT.

This clone was counted at least ten times. V gene TRBV5-1 combines with J gene TRBJ1-2; D remains unclear. The CDR3 extends over 15 amino acids. CDR1 is SGHRS and CDR2 is YFSETQ in the germline V gene. Trimming removed 3 bases from V and 3 bases from J, with 15 bases in between. In DNA form, the CDR3 reads TGCGCCAGCAGCTCGACTCCGGTGACCCACTATGGCTACACCTTC. Protein sequence: CASSSTPVTHYGYTF.

The chain uses TRBV3-1 (or the pseudogene TRBV3-2) and TRBJ1-2; 8 bases are a match to TRBD1. The CDR3 extends over 18 amino acids. Germline V lookup: CDR1 LGHDT, CDR2 YNNKEL (reference sequence). V dropped 4 bases and J dropped 0; count of bases not matched to a gene: 13. CDR3 DNA sequence: TGTGCCAGCAGCCCCGATCGGGACAGGAGGTACGCTAACTATGGCTACACCTTC. It codes for CASSPDRDRRYANYGYTF.

Note on this clone: At one end, the junction sequence differs from germline, possibly due to a read error. The chain is built from TRBV5-5 and TRBJ1-6, with D perhaps TRBD1 (6 bases). CDR3 length: 15 residues. Germline V gives CDR1 SGHKS, CDR2 YYEKEE (reference sequence). The CDR3 sequence is CASSLVGTLNSPLHF. In DNA form, the CDR3 reads TGTGCCAGCAGCTTGGTTGGGACACTTAATTCCCCCCTCCACTTT.

V and J are TRBV2 and TRBJ1-4; 10 bases fit TRBD1. The CDR3 has 14 residues. Germline V lookup: CDR1 SNHLY, CDR2 FYNNEI. With V trimmed by 4 bases and J by 7 bases, 3 bases remained unmatched. In DNA, the CDR3 is TGTGCCAGCAGTGGGGGACAGGGGTTTGAAAAACTGTTTTTT. Its protein is CASSGGQGFEKLFF.

The V and J genes are TRBV30 and TRBJ2-5, with D perhaps matching TRBD2 (6 bases). The CDR3 is made up of 15 amino acids. CDR1 GTSNPN and CDR2 SVGIG come from the germline V gene (reference sequence). Deletions cut 0 bases from V and 5 bases from J, with 16 bases between. CDR3 sequence: CAWSVQGGKGETQYF. Here the CDR3 DNA reads TGTGCCTGGAGTGTACAAGGAGGGAAAGGGGAGACCCAGTACTTC.

This CDR3 is CASSLGPLTGELFF. The CDR3 region has the DNA TGTGCCAGCAGCTTAGGGCCCCTCACCGGGGAGCTGTTTTTT. This rearrangement joins TRBV7-9 to TRBJ2-2; unclear D gene. Germline CDR1 reads SEHNR; CDR2 reads FQNEAQ (reference sequence). This CDR3 has 14 residues. Trimming stripped 1 base from V and 4 bases from J, with 7 bases between.

The rearrangement joins TRBV11-2 to TRBJ2-1, with 7 positions matching TRBD2. Per the germline V gene, CDR1 is SGHAT and CDR2 is FQNNGV. V lost 7 bases to trimming and J lost 8 bases; unmatched junction nucleotides: 11. CDR3 size: 14 residues. CDR3 in amino acids: CASKRDYTNDEQFF. CDR3 sequence (DNA): TGTGCCAGCAAAAGGGACTATACCAACGATGAGCAGTTCTTC.

This chain uses TRBV3-1 (or the pseudogene TRBV3-2) with TRBJ2-1; D is perhaps TRBD1 (6 bases). Trimming removed 4 bases from V and 2 bases from J, with 18 bases in between. CDR3 length: 17 amino acids. Germline V lookup: CDR1 LGHDT, CDR2 YNNKEL (reference sequence). CDR3: CASSPLNRDIPYNEQFF. CDR3 in DNA: TGTGCCAGCAGCCCCCTAAACAGGGACATCCCCTACAATGAGCAGTTCTTC.

The chain combines TRBV5-5 with TRBJ2-3; D is undetermined. The CDR3 runs 13 residues. Germline loops: CDR1 SGHKS, CDR2 YYEKEE (reference sequence). Between the trimmed V and J ends, which lost 6 bases and 1 base, there was a span of 9 bases. CDR3 nucleotides: TGTGCCAGCAACCGGTTGGGCACAGATACGCAGTATTTT. Its protein product is CASNRLGTDTQYF.

This clone was observed a single time. The rearrangement links TRBV6-6 to TRBJ2-6; 7 bases are shared with TRBD1. The V gene end was trimmed by 10 bases and the J gene end by 0 bases; junction bases not matched to a gene: 9. The CDR3 is 16 amino acids. The germline V gene has CDR1 MNHNY and CDR2 SVGAGI (reference sequence). CDR3 DNA: TGTGCCACCCTCGACAGGGCAAACTCTGGGGCCAACGTCCTGACTTTC. Its protein is CATLDRANSGANVLTF.

V and J are TRBV12-5 and TRBJ1-5; the match to TRBD1 covers 7 bases. Trimming cost V 0 bases and J 5 bases; bases outside gene matches: 10. Germline loops: CDR1 LGHNT, CDR2 FRNRAP. The CDR3 totals 17 residues. The CDR3 DNA follows: TGTGCTAGTGGTTTGGTACTCGACAGGGTATGGTATCAGCCCCAGCATTTT. It translates to CASGLVLDRVWYQPQHF.

The genes are TRBV3-1 (or the pseudogene TRBV3-2) and TRBJ1-2; no definite D call. CDR1 LGHDT and CDR2 YNNKEL come from the germline V gene (reference sequence). The CDR3 is made up of 13 amino acids. V dropped 4 bases and J dropped 7 bases, with 13 bases sitting between them. The CDR3 coding sequence is TGTGCCAGCAGCCCGATTCTAGGAGCTGGCTACACCTTC. This sequence encodes CASSPILGAGYTF.

The table lists this clone with many counts. In DNA form, the CDR3 reads TGTGCCAGCAGTCTTACCTCACAGGGGGGAACTATGAATCAGCCCCAGCATTTT. It is translated as CASSLTSQGGTMNQPQHF. This chain joins TRBV2 and TRBJ1-5; 8 positions match TRBD1. Germline V gene data show CDR1 as SNHLY and CDR2 as FYNNEI. The CDR3 covers 18 residues. Trimming at V came to 5 bases and at J to 4 bases, leaving 16 bases not matched to a gene.

This rearrangement joins TRBV10-3 to TRBJ1-2; D perhaps matches TRBD1 (6 bases). The germline V gene encodes CDR1 ENHRY and CDR2 SYGVKD. The CDR3 runs to 13 residues. V was pared by 9 bases and J by 4 bases, with 15 bases between. CDR3 coding DNA: TGTGCCATGGGGCCAGGGGCTTCCTATGGCTACACCTTC. Translated, it gives CAMGPGASYGYTF.